This T cell receptor beta chain comes out of a study of T-cell memory formation after mild COVID-19. Regarding the study as a whole: Clones that got smaller from day 15 to 85 had even CD4/CD8, while clones growing later tipped toward CD4+. Of the contracting clones, CD4+ ones lay mainly in CM and EM, and CD8+ ones in EMRA.

TCRdb reanalysed the 5' RACE reads using MiXCR and keeps one entry per CDR3 protein. Here the sample spans some 68,000 distinct CDR3 sequences, 16% being singletons. Concerning this clonotype itself: Antigen: not known.

Sequencing used PBMCs or a T cell subset sorted from them (not recorded which). The source is an adult woman who had mild COVID-19 (a few samples of this study predate the infection). Cell type and time point are not known.

CDR3 bases: TGTGCCAGCGGACAGGGGGCTATGACGATGAACACTGAAGCTTTCTTT. It encodes CASGQGAMTMNTEAFF. This chain joins TRBV19 and TRBJ1-1; 11 bases are shared with TRBD1. This CDR3 is 16 amino acids long. Trimming took 9 bases from V and 0 from J; bases not matched to a gene: 9. Per the germline V gene, CDR1 is LNHDA and CDR2 is SQIVND (reference sequence).